A single TCR beta chain is shown here with its context. Its antigen remains unknown. This entry belongs to a study of T cells in localized non-small cell lung cancer. General study findings and limits: In the blood, greater T cell density corresponded to longer overall survival. Adjacent lung tissue had a median roughly 62 of the top 100 clones found in the tumor. Peak T cell clonality was found in uninvolved adjacent lung, exceeding tumor. The study sequenced only one region of the tumor. As a result, intratumor heterogeneity could not be excluded and remains possible.

In germline, CDR1 is KGHSH, CDR2 LQKENI. Trimming shortened V by 3 bases and J by 1 base, and 9 bases separated the two germline ends. The CDR3 length is 14 residues. Assay used: immunoSEQ multiplex PCR; TCRdb lists only in-frame clones, some missing. Of roughly 25,000 clones listed, roughly 90% are singletons. Specimen: PBMCs, collected before any cancer treatment. This TCR derives from a man aged 40 to 70 with stage II lung adenocarcinoma. The rearrangement uses TRBV18 and TRBJ2-5; D call uncertain. CDR3 nucleotides: TGTGCCAGCTCACCTTCCCTGGCCCAAGAGACCCAGTACTTC. It is translated as CASSPSLAQETQYF.